The rows below give T cell receptor beta chains drawn from one sample of a study of T cell repertoires in cytomegalovirus infection. MiXCR, applied by TCRdb to the reads, yields one record per CDR3 protein. In the table there are around 260,000 distinct CDR3 sequences, around 8.7% of which are singletons. Sequenced: PBMCs. The source of these receptors is a human donor in good health (CMV status not recorded). Some clones in this sample may be carry-over from other donors' samples. The conserved cysteine and the conserved F or W are not part of the CDR3 here.

v_gene	j_gene	CDR3aa
TRBV20-1	TRBJ2-2	SARDPREPTGELF
TRBV28	TRBJ1-3	ASSLVQGAGGNTIY
TRBV12-3/TRBV12-4	TRBJ1-2	ASGTPGQGFYGYT
TRBV20-1	TRBJ1-3	SARDGITIY
TRBV7-2	TRBJ2-3	ASSYWTSTLSTDTQY
TRBV4-3	TRBJ1-2	ASSLKLGTGISNYGYT
TRBV19	TRBJ1-1	ASSTTGTGIGEAF
TRBV6-8	TRBJ1-1	ASSQGRNTEAF
TRBV4-1	TRBJ1-1	ASSQDWGRLNTEAF
TRBV7-4	TRBJ2-1	ASSLRPGSSSSYNEQF
TRBV14	TRBJ2-1	ASSLLTGRGEQF
TRBV7-2	TRBJ1-1	ASSLDAGWNTEAF
TRBV20-1	TRBJ1-5	SASGGWSNQPQH
TRBV28	TRBJ1-5	ASSKQGASGQPQH
TRBV18	TRBJ1-4	ASSLQGAMGGKLF
TRBV7-2	TRBJ2-5	ASSLRGRGETQY
TRBV7-2	TRBJ2-3	ASSLVGVADTQY
TRBV7-6	TRBJ2-7	ASSLVGFSGEQY
TRBV7-2	TRBJ1-3	ASSPGGNSGNTIY
TRBV7-8	TRBJ2-3	ASSSQPDDGGDTQY
TRBV20-1	TRBJ1-2	SATRGAPFGDGYT
TRBV28	TRBJ1-2	ASSLIGGYGYT
TRBV7-9	TRBJ1-2	ASSSGSNYGYT
TRBV29-1	TRBJ2-1	SVTGGASYNEQF
TRBV11-3	TRBJ1-3	ASSLRTGWNSGNTIY
TRBV7-4	TRBJ2-1	ASSPDPLTGVHEQF
TRBV5-1	TRBJ2-5	ASSLNRLQETQY
TRBV20-1	TRBJ2-2	SASLGGRGTGELF
TRBV5-1	TRBJ2-3	ASSKGQGIKDTQY
TRBV7-2	TRBJ1-2	ASSLGSHVYGYT
TRBV7-9	TRBJ1-4	ASSSTVKEKLF
TRBV19	TRBJ1-1	ASSISEGVRHTEAF
TRBV12-3/TRBV12-4	TRBJ1-1	ASSPGTFMNTEAF
TRBV7-2	TRBJ2-3	ASSLGSGSGTDTQY
TRBV30	TRBJ2-7	AWSVVVTGTYEQY
TRBV4-3	TRBJ2-7	ASSQDSASVRGLY
TRBV29-1	TRBJ2-5	SAGAGGTQETQY
TRBV7-2	TRBJ2-1	ASSTRSGNEQF
TRBV7-9	TRBJ2-3	ASSLGPAGLRTDTQY
TRBV19	TRBJ2-6	ASSLGRGPGANVLT
TRBV7-2	TRBJ1-4	ASSFGMGEKLF
TRBV28	TRBJ1-5	ASSQTGTLRNQPQH
TRBV28	TRBJ2-5	ASSFGGSRETQY
TRBV30	TRBJ1-6	ACRTDSLNSPLH
TRBV4-1	TRBJ2-5	ASSQDRSTSGRQRETQY
TRBV7-2	TRBJ1-2	ASSLEQGYGGYT
TRBV7-9	TRBJ1-3	ASGDGGGNTIY
TRBV7-4	TRBJ1-5	ASSPGTGTDNQPQH
TRBV12-3/TRBV12-4	TRBJ2-5	ASNLRDRGNETQY
TRBV12-3/TRBV12-4	TRBJ1-1	ASSFSGLTEAF
TRBV5-1	TRBJ2-6	ASGRGTLQPSGANVLT
TRBV7-3	TRBJ2-1	ASSLIPGENSYNEQF
TRBV5-4	TRBJ2-5	ASSLGPRTGETQY
TRBV28	TRBJ1-5	ASSLHQGIRQPQH
TRBV7-7	TRBJ2-5	ASSGAGPETQY
TRBV15	TRBJ1-1	ATSRMNRNTEAF
TRBV27	TRBJ2-3	ASSSEWGLAGGGTDTQY
TRBV7-2	TRBJ2-3	ASSTPRTDTQY